This T cell receptor beta chain was sequenced during a study of regulatory T cells in long-lasting Graves disease. Time point denoted: persistent/refractory GD, antithyroid drugs over 5 years with positive TRAb. Extracted RNA from PBMCs served as the source of the TCR library. Findings and caveats of the study: Relative to new patients (approximately 960), persistent patients exhibited greater sharing of public clonotypes (more than 2,500). Persistent Graves' patients had lower TCR diversity than newly diagnosed ones.

Concerning this clonotype: No antigen is known for it.

Arm-PCR of CDR3 regions and iRepertoire HTBI primers were used to build TCR beta libraries. As originally analysed: Gene usage covered 55 to 70 TRBV and 14 TRBJ segments. TCRdb analysed the multiplex PCR reads with MiXCR anew, one entry per CDR3 protein. The V and J calls, along with clone size, are taken from TCRdb and not from the paper's own processing. The sample holds some 470,000 distinct CDR3 sequences, around a fifth seen once. The sequence was obtained from a female donor with Graves disease. The specimen comprised peripheral blood mononuclear cells (PBMCs), sampled when the disease was refractory, from a patient treated with antithyroid drugs.

The CDR3 sequence is CSVGGPPNTEAFF. Here the CDR3 DNA reads TGCAGCGTAGGGGGACCCCCGAACACTGAAGCTTTCTTT. This rearrangement joins TRBV29-1 to TRBJ1-1; D possibly corresponds to TRBD1 (6 bases). Germline loops: CDR1 SQVTM, CDR2 ANQGSEA. The CDR3 runs to 13 residues. V was clipped by 6 bases and J by 1 base, with 12 bases between them.